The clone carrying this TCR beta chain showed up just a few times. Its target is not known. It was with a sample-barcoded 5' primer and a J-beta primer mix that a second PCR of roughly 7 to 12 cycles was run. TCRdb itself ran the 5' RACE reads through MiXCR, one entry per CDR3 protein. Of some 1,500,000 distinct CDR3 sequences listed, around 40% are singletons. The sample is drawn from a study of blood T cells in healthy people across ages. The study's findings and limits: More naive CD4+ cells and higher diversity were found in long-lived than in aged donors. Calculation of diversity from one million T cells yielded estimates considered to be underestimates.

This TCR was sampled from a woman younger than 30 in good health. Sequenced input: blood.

The CDR3 sequence: CASSEWLALNEQFF. The CDR3 DNA sequence: TGTGCCAGCAGTGAGTGGCTAGCGCTCAATGAGCAGTTCTTC. This chain joins TRBV2 and TRBJ2-1, with D possibly being TRBD2 (6 bases). CDR1 is SNHLY and CDR2 is FYNNEI in the germline V gene. This CDR3 is 14 amino acids long. Trimming stripped 3 bases from V and 6 bases from J, with 12 bases between.